A selection of T cell receptor beta chains follows, all from one sample in a study of blood T cell repertoires in COVID-19. TCRdb keeps only in-frame clones here, not all; method: immunoSEQ multiplex PCR. The sample includes hundreds of thousands of clones, 80% seen only once; the top ten take around 4%. Sequenced sample: PBMCs or T cells enriched from blood (not recorded which). These TCRs come from a man in his thirties or forties with acute COVID-19. Each CDR3 is given without its conserved first and last residue. The order of the fields is CDR3 protein, V gene, CDR3 length, J gene.

CDR3 protein: ASSMGLAGDFTDTQY
V gene: TRBV19
CDR3 length: 15
J gene: TRBJ2-3

CDR3 protein: AWSRLTGGAGGYT
V gene: TRBV30
CDR3 length: 13
J gene: TRBJ1-2

CDR3 protein: AWGHRINEKLF
V gene: TRBV30
CDR3 length: 11
J gene: TRBJ1-4

CDR3 protein: ASSRGGIYAPLH
V gene: TRBV19
CDR3 length: 12
J gene: TRBJ1-6

CDR3 protein: ASSYRQTGGTSSPLH
V gene: TRBV2
CDR3 length: 15
J gene: TRBJ1-6

CDR3 protein: ASSLAGERAQY
V gene: TRBV19
CDR3 length: 11
J gene: TRBJ2-3

CDR3 protein: ASSTPRGWKTGELF
V gene: TRBV7-9
CDR3 length: 14
J gene: TRBJ2-2

CDR3 protein: ATGQGRNSPLH
V gene: TRBV3-1/TRBV3-2
CDR3 length: 11
J gene: TRBJ1-6

CDR3 protein: ASSSDRVYVDTQY
V gene: TRBV5-1
CDR3 length: 13
J gene: TRBJ2-3

CDR3 protein: ASSKGGQGATEAF
V gene: TRBV6-6
CDR3 length: 13
J gene: TRBJ1-1

CDR3 protein: SGGRAGGYT
V gene: TRBV29-1
CDR3 length: 9
J gene: TRBJ1-2

CDR3 protein: ASSSAGTQY
V gene: TRBV12-3/TRBV12-4
CDR3 length: 9
J gene: TRBJ2-5

CDR3 protein: ASSLGRTGHNQPQH
V gene: TRBV5-1
CDR3 length: 14
J gene: TRBJ1-5

CDR3 protein: ASSLVGDPLAKNIQY
V gene: TRBV5-1
CDR3 length: 15
J gene: TRBJ2-4